Each of the 29 T cell receptor beta chains below was sequenced from the same sample in a study of cytomegalovirus exposure and HLA in healthy donors. The primer mix had 60 Vbeta and 13 Jbeta primers. Assay used: immunoSEQ multiplex PCR; TCRdb lists only in-frame clones, some missing. The sample lists 150,000 or so clones, roughly 80% occurring once. Sequenced input: PBMCs. These receptors originate from a man in his fifties or sixties in good health and CMV-seropositive.

The V and J genes are TRBV6-6 and TRBJ2-7; possible D gene TRBD1, 6 bases. This CDR3 is built from 14 residues. Trimming shortened V by 3 bases and J by 3 bases, and 12 bases separated the two germline ends. CDR1 is MNHNY and CDR2 is SVGAGI in the germline V gene (reference sequence). DNA of the CDR3: TGTGCCAGCAGTTATATGGCAGGGGACTACGAGCAGTACTTC. As protein: CASSYMAGDYEQYF.

The table lists this clone with a few counts. The J gene is TRBJ1-1, the V gene TRBV29-1; TRBD1 matches at 9 bases. V was pared by 7 bases and J by 1 base, with 4 bases of the junction left unmatched. This CDR3 is built from 13 residues. Germline lookup yields CDR1 SQVTM and CDR2 ANQGSEA. The CDR3 is CSAGTGKNTEAFF. Written as DNA, the CDR3 is TGCAGCGCCGGGACAGGGAAGAACACTGAAGCTTTCTTT.

The rearrangement joins TRBV7-2 to TRBJ1-2; D gene ambiguous. Germline CDR1 is SGHTA and CDR2 is FQGNSA. There are 13 residues in the CDR3. The V gene lost 3 bases and the J gene lost 10 bases, with 15 bases spanning the gap. The CDR3 loop reads CASSLYLLGDYTF. The CDR3 DNA is TGTGCCAGCAGCTTGTACCTATTGGGAGACTACACCTTC.

The chain combines TRBV9 with TRBJ2-3, with D maybe TRBD1 (6 bases). Per germline, CDR1 SGDLS and CDR2 YYNGEE. The CDR3 extends over 17 amino acids. Trimming stripped 4 bases from V and 0 bases from J, with 18 bases between. The CDR3 nucleotides are TGTGCCAGCAGCCCTCAAACCGGACAGTCTAGCACAGATACGCAGTATTTT. Amino acid sequence: CASSPQTGQSSTDTQYF. Based on the CDR3 plus reference TRBV9 and TRBJ2-3, the full variable domain is DSGVTQTPKHLITATGQRVTLRCSPRSGDLSVYWYQQSLDQGLQFLIQYYNGEERAKGNILERFSAQQFPDLHSELNLSSLELGDSALYFCASSPQTGQSSTDTQYFGPGTRLTVL.

This chain connects TRBV15 to TRBJ2-2, with D possibly TRBD2 on 7 matching bases. Germline CDR1 reads LNHNV; CDR2 reads YYDKDF (reference sequence). Trimming pared 6 bases from V and 4 bases from J, leaving 18 bases between. This CDR3 spans 16 amino acids. The DNA of the CDR3 is TGTGCCACCAGTGCTAGGAGGGGGGGACTCACCGGGGAGCTGTTTTTT. It specifies CATSARRGGLTGELFF.

The rearrangement links TRBV7-6 to TRBJ2-7, with TRBD2 matching over 8 bases. The CDR3 is made up of 15 amino acids. Germline trimming cut 0 bases from V and 6 bases from J; bases unmatched to any gene: 7. The V gene's germline CDR1 is SGHVS and CDR2 FNYEAQ. The CDR3 DNA follows: TGTGCCAGCAGCTTAGCGTACGGGGGGGCGGGCGAGCAGTACTTC. Translating it yields CASSLAYGGAGEQYF.

V gene TRBV5-1 combines with J gene TRBJ1-2, with D possibly matching TRBD1 (6 bases). Germline CDR1 SGHRS, CDR2 YFSETQ. The CDR3 extends over 14 amino acids. Trimming took 8 bases from V and 0 from J, leaving 14 bases between them. CDR3 bases: TGCGCCAGTTCCGGGACAAGCACTAACTATGGCTACACCTTC. It translates to CASSGTSTNYGYTF.

In the case of this clone: The germline gene is not matched at one end of the junction; a read error may be the cause. This sequence joins TRBV6-4 and TRBJ2-2; D gene ambiguous. Germline V lookup: CDR1 MRHNA, CDR2 SNTAGT. The CDR3 sequence is 14 residues long. CDR3 nucleotides: TGTGCCATCAGTACAGTACCTCAGGCTGGGGAGCTGTTTTTT. Protein sequence: CAISTVPQAGELFF.

The chain carries TRBV5-6 and TRBJ2-1, with TRBD2 identical over 11 bases. V gave up 0 bases and J gave up 5 bases; unmatched junction bases: 4. Germline CDR1 is SGHDT and CDR2 is YYEEEE. This CDR3 has 16 residues. This CDR3 reads CASSLELAGDHNEQFF. The CDR3 coding sequence is TGTGCCAGCAGCTTGGAACTAGCGGGAGATCACAATGAGCAGTTCTTC.

The chain is built from TRBV5-4 and TRBJ1-3; 7 bases are shared with TRBD1. Germline CDR1 SGHNT, CDR2 YYREEE (reference sequence). The CDR3 has 13 residues. With V trimmed by 0 bases and J by 15 bases, 9 bases remained unmatched. For the CDR3, the DNA is TGTGCCAGCAGCTTGGACCCTCCAGGGGGTCCATATTTT. Amino acids: CASSLDPPGGPYF.

This chain joins TRBV30 and TRBJ2-4; possible D gene TRBD2, 6 bases. This CDR3 is built from 15 residues. The germline V gene has CDR1 GTSNPN and CDR2 SVGIG (reference sequence). V was shortened by 2 bases and J by 0 bases, with 11 bases between the two germline ends. CDR3 residues: CAWSRGGTAKNIQYF. CDR3 bases: TGTGCCTGGAGTCGCGGCGGGACAGCCAAAAACATTCAGTACTTC.

Concerning this clone: Mismatch with germline at one junction end may stem from a read error. The chain has TRBV7-9 and TRBJ2-7; TRBD2 matches 11 bases. The CDR3 totals 15 residues. Per the germline V gene, CDR1 is SEHNR and CDR2 is FQNEAQ (reference sequence). CDR3 DNA sequence: TGTTCCAGCAGCCTAGCGGGAGGACCACTTTACGAGCAGTACTTC. Translation gives CSSSLAGGPLYEQYF.

The V gene is TRBV14, the J gene TRBJ2-5, with D possibly being TRBD1 (5 bases). The V end was cut by 0 bases, the J end by 11 bases, with 10 bases between. Germline V gene data show CDR1 as SGHDN and CDR2 as FVKESK. CDR3 length: 12 amino acids. CDR3 in DNA: TGTGCCAGCAGCCAAGATCGGGCAGGGCAGTACTTC. This encodes CASSQDRAGQYF.

The chain employs TRBV30 and TRBJ1-1, with TRBD1 matching 11 bases. The CDR3 is 16 amino acids. V lost 1 base and J lost 0; bases outside the gene matches: 4. The V gene's germline CDR1 is GTSNPN and CDR2 SVGIG (reference sequence). CDR3 nucleotide sequence: TGTGCCTGGAGTGGGACAGGGGGCTTAATGAACACTGAAGCTTTCTTT. Its translation is CAWSGTGGLMNTEAFF.

As DNA, the CDR3 is TGTGCCAGTAGAGAGACAGGGGAGGGTCAGCCCCAGCATTTT. This codes for CASRETGEGQPQHF. J is TRBJ1-5 and V is TRBV19; 8 bases map to TRBD1. V shed 6 bases, J shed 6 bases, and the junction held 7 bases outside the gene matches. From germline, CDR1 is LNHDA and CDR2 SQIVND (reference sequence). CDR3 length: 14 amino acids.

The CDR3: CASSAYSGGTTDTQYF. CDR3 DNA sequence: TGTGCCAGCAGTGCGTATAGCGGGGGGACCACAGATACGCAGTATTTT. The chain recombines TRBV6-1 with TRBJ2-3; 10 nucleotides line up with TRBD2. Germline assignment: CDR1 MNHNS and CDR2 SASEGT. V shed 4 bases, J shed 2 bases, and the junction held 6 bases outside the gene matches. This CDR3 has 16 residues.

This sequence joins TRBV30 and TRBJ2-7; 11 nucleotides match TRBD2. The junction had 18 bases not matched to a gene; V was cut back by 1 base and J by 4 bases. The CDR3 has 19 amino acids. The germline V gene encodes CDR1 GTSNPN and CDR2 SVGIG (reference sequence). The CDR3 loop reads CAWSDGLAGGPPFRYEQYF. In DNA form, the CDR3 reads TGTGCCTGGAGTGATGGGCTAGCGGGGGGACCCCCGTTTCGATACGAGCAGTACTTC.

This clone was seen once. The V call is TRBV19, the J call TRBJ2-3; TRBD1 aligns across 11 bases. The V gene's germline CDR1 is LNHDA and CDR2 SQIVND (reference sequence). CDR3 size: 15 residues. V was pared by 3 bases and J by 10 bases, with 9 bases of the junction left unmatched. This CDR3 is CASSISLGTGGPQYF. CDR3 nucleotide sequence: TGTGCCAGTAGTATTTCTTTGGGGACAGGGGGTCCGCAGTATTTT.

V and J are TRBV6-1 and TRBJ2-5, with 10 positions matching TRBD2. The CDR3 length is 16 residues. Germline V gene data show CDR1 as MNHNS and CDR2 as SASEGT. V dropped 1 base and J dropped 5; count of bases not matched to a gene: 7. The CDR3, as DNA: TGTGCCAGCAGTGAAGGGGCAGCGGGAGGGTGGGAGACCCAGTACTTC. This translates into CASSEGAAGGWETQYF.

Only one count was recorded for this clone. The J gene is TRBJ2-5, the V gene TRBV5-1, with D perhaps matching TRBD2 (5 bases). The V end lost 0 bases, the J end lost 1 base, and 7 bases lay between the germline ends. CDR3 length equals 14 residues. Germline-derived CDR1 and CDR2 are SGHRS and YFSETQ. CDR3 bases: TGCGCCAGCAGCTTGGCGGAGGTCCAAGAGACCCAGTACTTC. Amino acids: CASSLAEVQETQYF.

This chain connects TRBV28 to TRBJ2-7; TRBD1 agrees at 7 bases. The germline CDR1 and CDR2 sequences are MDHEN and SYDVKM. J was trimmed by 2 bases and V by 6 bases; bases with no gene match: 7. The CDR3 extends over 14 amino acids. For the CDR3, the DNA is TGTGCCAGCAGCAGGGACAGAGACCCCTACGAGCAGTACTTC. As protein: CASSRDRDPYEQYF. Drawing the rest from reference TRBV28 and TRBJ2-7, the complete variable domain is DVKVTQSSRYLVKRTGEKVFLECVQDMDHENMFWYRQDPGLGLRLIYFSYDVKMKEKGDIPEGYSVSREKKERFSLILESASTNQTSMYLCASSRDRDPYEQYFGPGTRLTVT.

In its sample, this clone was seen once. The chain employs TRBV2 and TRBJ2-2; 10 nucleotides line up with TRBD2. This CDR3 spans 16 amino acids. Trimming at V came to 2 bases and at J to 5 bases, leaving 5 bases not matched to a gene. Germline-derived CDR1 and CDR2 are SNHLY and FYNNEI. CDR3: CASSERGSGRTGELFF. In DNA form, the CDR3 reads TGTGCCAGCAGTGAAAGGGGTAGCGGGAGGACCGGGGAGCTGTTTTTT.

The chain employs TRBV2 and TRBJ1-6; 8 bases fit TRBD1. This CDR3 comprises 18 residues. In germline, CDR1 is SNHLY, CDR2 FYNNEI. J gave up 5 bases and V 3 bases, and 12 bases lay outside the gene matches. CDR3 nucleotide sequence: TGTGCCAGCAGTGAGAGACAGGGGCGAAGAAGAAATAATTCACCCCTCCACTTT. This sequence encodes CASSERQGRRRNNSPLHF.

The chain employs TRBV2 and TRBJ2-5; 7 positions agree with TRBD2. The CDR3 sequence is 13 residues long. The V gene's germline CDR1 is SNHLY and CDR2 FYNNEI. Trimming cost V 6 bases and J 2 bases; bases outside gene matches: 3. The CDR3 spells CASRDSGQETQYF. The CDR3 region has the DNA TGTGCCAGCAGGGATAGCGGGCAAGAGACCCAGTACTTC.

This chain uses TRBV18 with TRBJ1-1; 7 positions match TRBD1. This CDR3 comprises 14 residues. Looked up from germline, CDR1 is KGHSH and CDR2 is LQKENI. The junction had 9 bases not matched to a gene; V was cut back by 4 bases and J by 7 bases. The CDR3 here is CASSLLDRYYEAFF. CDR3 DNA sequence: TGTGCCAGCTCACTCCTGGACAGGTACTATGAAGCTTTCTTT.

The chain couples TRBV7-9 to TRBJ2-1; the match to TRBD1 covers 7 bases. Losses at the gene ends were 2 bases for V and 5 bases for J; bases not matched to a gene: 6. Germline CDR1 SEHNR, CDR2 FQNEAQ (reference sequence). CDR3 length equals 15 residues. CDR3 sequence reads: CASSLNQGQNNEQFF. CDR3 DNA sequence: TGTGCCAGCAGCTTAAATCAGGGACAGAACAATGAGCAGTTCTTC.

This clone was detected a few times. The chain employs TRBV5-5 and TRBJ2-1, with D perhaps matching TRBD2 (6 bases). The CDR3 loop spans 15 amino acids. Germline V gene sequence: CDR1 SGHKS, CDR2 YYEKEE (reference sequence). V was cut by 0 bases and J by 2 bases, with 9 bases left in between. CDR3 sequence (DNA): TGTGCCAGCAGCTTGGGGGCGGGGACCTACAATGAGCAGTTCTTC. This translates into CASSLGAGTYNEQFF.

The chain carries TRBV19 and TRBJ2-1, with 12 nucleotides matching TRBD2. The ends lost 5 bases at V and 6 bases at J; junction bases unmatched: 5. The CDR3 covers 15 residues. CDR1 is LNHDA, CDR2 SQIVND, per germline (reference sequence). The CDR3 is CASSLGTSGLNEQFF. Here the CDR3 DNA reads TGTGCCAGTAGTCTTGGGACTAGCGGGCTCAATGAGCAGTTCTTC.

In DNA form, the CDR3 reads TGCGCCAGCAGCCCCACCGCCACTAGCTCCACCTACAATGAGCAGTTCTTC. Amino acid sequence: CASSPTATSSTYNEQFF. The genes are TRBV5-1 and TRBJ2-1, with D perhaps matching TRBD2 (6 bases). Trimming took 4 bases from V and 2 from J, leaving 19 bases between them. Germline assignment: CDR1 SGHRS and CDR2 YFSETQ. This CDR3 has 17 amino acids. Full variable domain (outside the CDR3, taken from reference TRBV5-1 and TRBJ2-1): KAGVTQTPRYLIKTRGQQVTLSCSPISGHRSVSWYQQTPGQGLQFLFEYFSETQRNKGNFPGRFSGRQFSNSRSEMNVSTLELGDSALYLCASSPTATSSTYNEQFFGPGTRLTVL.